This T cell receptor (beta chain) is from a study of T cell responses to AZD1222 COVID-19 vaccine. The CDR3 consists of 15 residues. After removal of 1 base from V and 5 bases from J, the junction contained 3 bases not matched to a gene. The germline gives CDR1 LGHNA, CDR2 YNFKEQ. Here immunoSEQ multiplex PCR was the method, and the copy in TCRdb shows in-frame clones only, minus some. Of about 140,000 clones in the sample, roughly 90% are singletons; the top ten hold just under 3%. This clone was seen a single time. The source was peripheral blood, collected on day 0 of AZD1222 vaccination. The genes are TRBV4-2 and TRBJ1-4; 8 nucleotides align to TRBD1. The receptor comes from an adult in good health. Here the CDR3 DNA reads TGTGCCAGCAGCCAAGGGAGACAGGGGAATGAAAAACTGTTTTTT. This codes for CASSQGRQGNEKLFF.